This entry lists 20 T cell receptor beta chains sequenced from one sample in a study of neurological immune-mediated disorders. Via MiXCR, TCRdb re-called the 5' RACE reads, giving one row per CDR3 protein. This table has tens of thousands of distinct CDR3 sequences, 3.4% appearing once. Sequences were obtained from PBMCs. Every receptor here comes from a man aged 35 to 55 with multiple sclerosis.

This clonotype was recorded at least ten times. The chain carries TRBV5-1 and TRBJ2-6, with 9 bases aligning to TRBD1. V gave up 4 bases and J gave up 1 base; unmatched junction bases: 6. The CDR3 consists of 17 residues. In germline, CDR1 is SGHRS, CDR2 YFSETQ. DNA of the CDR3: TGCGCCAGCAGCCGCCGGACAGGGGAGTCTGGGGCCAACGTCCTGACTTTC. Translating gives CASSRRTGESGANVLTF.

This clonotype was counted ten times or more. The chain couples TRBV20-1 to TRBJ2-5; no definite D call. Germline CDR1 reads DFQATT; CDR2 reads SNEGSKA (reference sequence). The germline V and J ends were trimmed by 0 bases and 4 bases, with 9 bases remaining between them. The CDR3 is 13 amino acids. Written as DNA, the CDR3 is TGCAGTGCTAGAGAACGCTCCCGAGAGACCCAGTACTTC. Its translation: CSARERSRETQYF.

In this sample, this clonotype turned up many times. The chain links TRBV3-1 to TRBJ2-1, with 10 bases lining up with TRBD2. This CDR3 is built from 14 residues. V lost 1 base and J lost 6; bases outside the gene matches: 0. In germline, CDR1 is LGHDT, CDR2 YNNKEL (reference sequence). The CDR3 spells CASSQGLAGNEQFF. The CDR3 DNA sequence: TGTGCCAGCAGCCAAGGACTAGCGGGCAATGAGCAGTTCTTC.

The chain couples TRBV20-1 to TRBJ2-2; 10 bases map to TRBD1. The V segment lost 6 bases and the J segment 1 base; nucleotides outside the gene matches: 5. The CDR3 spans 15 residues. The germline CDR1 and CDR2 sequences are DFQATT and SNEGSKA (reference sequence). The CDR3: CSATGGGQNTGELFF. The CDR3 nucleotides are TGCAGTGCGACAGGGGGCGGCCAGAACACCGGGGAGCTGTTTTTT.

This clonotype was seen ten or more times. CDR3 sequence reads: CASSQERGGVDGYTF. In DNA, the CDR3 is TGCGCCAGCAGCCAAGAAAGAGGGGGCGTGGATGGCTACACCTTC. V is TRBV4-1 and J is TRBJ1-2, with 7 bases lining up with TRBD1. Germline V CDR1 and CDR2: MGHRA, YSYEKL. Trimming removed 0 bases from V and 6 bases from J; junction bases left unmatched: 7. The CDR3 length is 15 residues.

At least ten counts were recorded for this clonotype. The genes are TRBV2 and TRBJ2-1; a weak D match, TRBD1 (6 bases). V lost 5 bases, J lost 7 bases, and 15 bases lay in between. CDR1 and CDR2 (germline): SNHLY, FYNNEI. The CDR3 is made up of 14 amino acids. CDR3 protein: CASSLRQDRNEQFF. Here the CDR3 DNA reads TGTGCCAGCAGTTTAAGACAGGACAGAAATGAGCAGTTCTTC.

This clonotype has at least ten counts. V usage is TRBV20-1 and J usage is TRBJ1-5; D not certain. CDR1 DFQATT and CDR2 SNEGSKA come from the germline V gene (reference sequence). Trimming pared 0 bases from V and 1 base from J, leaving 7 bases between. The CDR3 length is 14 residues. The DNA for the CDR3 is TGCAGTGCTAGAGATCCCGAGAGCAATCAGCCCCAGCATTTT. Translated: CSARDPESNQPQHF.

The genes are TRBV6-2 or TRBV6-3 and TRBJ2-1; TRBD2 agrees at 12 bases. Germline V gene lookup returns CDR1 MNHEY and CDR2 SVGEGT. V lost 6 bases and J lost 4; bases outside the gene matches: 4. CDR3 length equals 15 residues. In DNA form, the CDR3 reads TGTGCCAGCAGCCCTAGCGGGGGGGTTTACAATGAGCAGTTCTTC. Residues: CASSPSGGVYNEQFF.

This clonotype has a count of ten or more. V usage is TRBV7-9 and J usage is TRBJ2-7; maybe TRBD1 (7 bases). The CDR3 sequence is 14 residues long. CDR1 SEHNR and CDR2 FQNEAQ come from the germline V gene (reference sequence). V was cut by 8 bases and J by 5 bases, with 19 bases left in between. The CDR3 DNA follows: TGTGCCAGCGGTCATCAAGGAGGGGGCCACGAGCAGTACTTC. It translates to CASGHQGGGHEQYF.

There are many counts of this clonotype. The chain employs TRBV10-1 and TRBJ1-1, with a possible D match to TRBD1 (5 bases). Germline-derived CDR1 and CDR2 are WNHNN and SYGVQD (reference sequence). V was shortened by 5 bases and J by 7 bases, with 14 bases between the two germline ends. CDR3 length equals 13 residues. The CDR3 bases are TGCGCCAGCAGTAGAGGGACTGTGGATGAAGCTTTCTTT. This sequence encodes CASSRGTVDEAFF.

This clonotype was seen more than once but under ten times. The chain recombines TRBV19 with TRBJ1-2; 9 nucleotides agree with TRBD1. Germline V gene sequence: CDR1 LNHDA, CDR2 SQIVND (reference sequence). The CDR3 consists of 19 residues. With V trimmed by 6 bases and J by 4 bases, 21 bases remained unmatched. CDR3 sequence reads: CASRTDLGTGRRGAYGYTF. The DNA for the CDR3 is TGTGCCAGTAGGACCGACCTGGGGACAGGGAGAAGAGGTGCCTATGGCTACACCTTC.

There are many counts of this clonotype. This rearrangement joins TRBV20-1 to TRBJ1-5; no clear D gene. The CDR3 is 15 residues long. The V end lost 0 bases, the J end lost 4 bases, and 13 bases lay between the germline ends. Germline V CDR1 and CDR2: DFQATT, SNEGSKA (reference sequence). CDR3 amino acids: CSARDLTRLNQPQHF. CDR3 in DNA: TGCAGTGCTAGAGATCTAACACGCCTTAATCAGCCCCAGCATTTT.

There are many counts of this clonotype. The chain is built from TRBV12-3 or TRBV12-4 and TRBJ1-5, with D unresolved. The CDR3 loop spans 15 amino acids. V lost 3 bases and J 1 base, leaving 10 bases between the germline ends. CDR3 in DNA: TGTGCCAGCAGTTTCGAGGGTAAGAGCAATCAGCCCCAGCATTTT. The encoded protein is CASSFEGKSNQPQHF.

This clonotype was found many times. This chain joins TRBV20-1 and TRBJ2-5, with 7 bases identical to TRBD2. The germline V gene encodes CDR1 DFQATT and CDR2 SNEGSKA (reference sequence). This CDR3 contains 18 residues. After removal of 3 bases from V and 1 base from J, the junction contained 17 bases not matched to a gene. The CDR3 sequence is CSARTQGPFLAVQETQYF. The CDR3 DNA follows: TGCAGTGCTAGGACCCAGGGCCCATTCCTAGCGGTCCAAGAGACCCAGTACTTC.

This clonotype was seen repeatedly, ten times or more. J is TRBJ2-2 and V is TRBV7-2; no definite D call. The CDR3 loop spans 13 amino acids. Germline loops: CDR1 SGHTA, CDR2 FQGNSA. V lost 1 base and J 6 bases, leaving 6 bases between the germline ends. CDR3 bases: TGTGCCAGCAGCTTAGTGATAGCCGGGGAGCTGTTTTTT. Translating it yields CASSLVIAGELFF.

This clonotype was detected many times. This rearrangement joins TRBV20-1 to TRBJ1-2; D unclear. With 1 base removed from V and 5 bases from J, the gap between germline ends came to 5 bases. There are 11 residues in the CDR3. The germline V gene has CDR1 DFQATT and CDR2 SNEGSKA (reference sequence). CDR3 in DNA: TGCAGTGCTAGAGCCGCTTATGGCTACACCTTC. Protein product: CSARAAYGYTF.

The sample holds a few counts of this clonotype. The CDR3 sequence is CASSLFRSSGANVLTF. The CDR3 bases are TGTGCCAGCAGTTTATTTAGAAGCTCTGGGGCCAACGTCCTGACTTTC. J is TRBJ2-6 and V is TRBV27; D not certain. V was pared by 1 base and J by 0 bases, with 7 bases between. CDR3 size: 16 residues. From germline, CDR1 is MNHEY and CDR2 SMNVEV (reference sequence).

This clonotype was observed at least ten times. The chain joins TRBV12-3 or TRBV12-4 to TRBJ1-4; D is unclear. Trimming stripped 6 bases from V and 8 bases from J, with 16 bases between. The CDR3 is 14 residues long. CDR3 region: CASRLGIGVEKLFF. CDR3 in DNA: TGTGCCAGCAGACTAGGTATAGGAGTCGAAAAACTGTTTTTT.

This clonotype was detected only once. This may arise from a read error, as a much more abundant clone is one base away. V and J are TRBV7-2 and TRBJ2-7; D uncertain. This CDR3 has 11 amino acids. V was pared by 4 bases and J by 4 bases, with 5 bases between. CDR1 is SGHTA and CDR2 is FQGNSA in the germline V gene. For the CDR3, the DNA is TGTGCCAGCAGCTGTAGGTACGAGCAGTACTTC. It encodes CASSCRYEQYF.

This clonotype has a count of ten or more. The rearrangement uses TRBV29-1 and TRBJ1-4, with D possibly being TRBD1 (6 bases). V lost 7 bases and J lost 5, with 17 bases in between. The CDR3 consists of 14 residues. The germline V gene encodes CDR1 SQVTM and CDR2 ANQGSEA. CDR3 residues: CSAREDSRNEKLFF. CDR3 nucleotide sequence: TGCAGCGCGCGTGAGGACAGCCGGAATGAAAAACTGTTTTTT.